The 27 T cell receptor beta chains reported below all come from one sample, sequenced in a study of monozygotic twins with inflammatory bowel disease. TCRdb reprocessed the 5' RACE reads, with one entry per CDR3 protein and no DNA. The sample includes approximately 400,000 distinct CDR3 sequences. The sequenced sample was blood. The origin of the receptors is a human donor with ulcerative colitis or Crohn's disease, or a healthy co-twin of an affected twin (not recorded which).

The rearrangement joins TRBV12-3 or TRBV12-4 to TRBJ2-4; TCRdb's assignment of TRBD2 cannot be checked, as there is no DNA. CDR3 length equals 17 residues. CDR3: CASSFLAGGHSKNIQYF.

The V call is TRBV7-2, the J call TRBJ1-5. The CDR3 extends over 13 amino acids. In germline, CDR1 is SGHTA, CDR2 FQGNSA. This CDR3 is CASSERNNQPQHF.

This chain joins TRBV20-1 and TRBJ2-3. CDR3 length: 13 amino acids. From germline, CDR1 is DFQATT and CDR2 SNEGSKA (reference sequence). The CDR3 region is CSERSTSTDTQYF.

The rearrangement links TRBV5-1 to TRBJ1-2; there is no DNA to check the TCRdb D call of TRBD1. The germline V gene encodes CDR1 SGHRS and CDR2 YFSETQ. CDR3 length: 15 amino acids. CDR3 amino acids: CASSPPDRRLSGYTF.

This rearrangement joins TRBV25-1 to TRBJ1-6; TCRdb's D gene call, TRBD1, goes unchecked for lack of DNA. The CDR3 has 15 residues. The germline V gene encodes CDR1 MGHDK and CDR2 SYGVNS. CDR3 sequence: CASSARQIYNSPLHF.

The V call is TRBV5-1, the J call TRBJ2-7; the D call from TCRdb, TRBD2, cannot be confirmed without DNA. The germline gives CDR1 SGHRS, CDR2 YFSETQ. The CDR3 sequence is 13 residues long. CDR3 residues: CASSFTTSYEQYF. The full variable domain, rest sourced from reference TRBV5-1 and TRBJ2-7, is KAGVTQTPRYLIKTRGQQVTLSCSPISGHRSVSWYQQTPGQGLQFLFEYFSETQRNKGNFPGRFSGRQFSNSRSEMNVSTLELGDSALYLCASSFTTSYEQYFGPGTRLTVT.

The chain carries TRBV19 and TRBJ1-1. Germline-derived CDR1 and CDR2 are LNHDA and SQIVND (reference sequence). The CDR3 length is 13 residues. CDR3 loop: CASSIERSAEAFF.

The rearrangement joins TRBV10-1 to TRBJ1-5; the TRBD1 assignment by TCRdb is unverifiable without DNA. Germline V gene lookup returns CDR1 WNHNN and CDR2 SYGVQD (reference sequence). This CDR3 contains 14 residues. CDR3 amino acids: CASSPDREGQPQHF.

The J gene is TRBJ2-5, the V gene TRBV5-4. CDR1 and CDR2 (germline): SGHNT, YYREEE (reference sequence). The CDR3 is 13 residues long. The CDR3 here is CASSFLGSETQYF.

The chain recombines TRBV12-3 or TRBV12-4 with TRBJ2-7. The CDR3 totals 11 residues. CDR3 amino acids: CASSLGSSQYF.

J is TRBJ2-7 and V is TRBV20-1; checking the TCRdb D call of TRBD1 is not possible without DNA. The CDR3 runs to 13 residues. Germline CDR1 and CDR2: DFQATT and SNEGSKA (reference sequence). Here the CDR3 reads CSARFRDPLEQYF.

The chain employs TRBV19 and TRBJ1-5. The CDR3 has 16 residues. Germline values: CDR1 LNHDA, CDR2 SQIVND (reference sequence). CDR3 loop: CASSIGRVGSNQPQHF.

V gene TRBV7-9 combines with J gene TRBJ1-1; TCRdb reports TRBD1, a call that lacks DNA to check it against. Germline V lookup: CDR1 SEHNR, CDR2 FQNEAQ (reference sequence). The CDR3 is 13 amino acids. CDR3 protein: CASSPTGGSEAFF.

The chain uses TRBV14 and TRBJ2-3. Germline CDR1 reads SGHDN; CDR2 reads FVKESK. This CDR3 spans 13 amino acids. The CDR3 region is CASSRRRTDTQYF.

The CDR3: CASSPSRGPTNEKLFF. This rearrangement joins TRBV9 to TRBJ1-4; TCRdb proposes TRBD1, but this gene call is untestable without DNA. The V gene's germline CDR1 is SGDLS and CDR2 YYNGEE. The CDR3 runs 16 residues.

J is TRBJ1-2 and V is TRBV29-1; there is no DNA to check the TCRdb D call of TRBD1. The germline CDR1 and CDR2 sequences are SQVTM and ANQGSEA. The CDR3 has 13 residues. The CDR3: CSVPMARKNGYTF.

The CDR3 loop reads CSARDLQIEAFF. V gene TRBV20-1 combines with J gene TRBJ1-1. Germline CDR1 DFQATT, CDR2 SNEGSKA (reference sequence). This CDR3 contains 12 residues.

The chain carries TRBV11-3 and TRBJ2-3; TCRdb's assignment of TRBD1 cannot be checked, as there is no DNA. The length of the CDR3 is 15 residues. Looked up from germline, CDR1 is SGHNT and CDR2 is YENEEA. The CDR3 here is CASSLSPGASDTQYF.

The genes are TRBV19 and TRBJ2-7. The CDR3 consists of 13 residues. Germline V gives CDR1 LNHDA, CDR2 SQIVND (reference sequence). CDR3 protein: CASSIGDYYEQYF. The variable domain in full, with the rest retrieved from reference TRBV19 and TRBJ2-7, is DGGITQSPKYLFRKEGQNVTLSCEQNLNHDAMYWYRQDPGQGLRLIYYSQIVNDFQKGDIAEGYSVSREKKESFPLTVTSAQKNPTAFYLCASSIGDYYEQYFGPGTRLTVT.

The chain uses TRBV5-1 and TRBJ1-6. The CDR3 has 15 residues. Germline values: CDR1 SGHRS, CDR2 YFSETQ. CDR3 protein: CASSLSAGTESPLHF.

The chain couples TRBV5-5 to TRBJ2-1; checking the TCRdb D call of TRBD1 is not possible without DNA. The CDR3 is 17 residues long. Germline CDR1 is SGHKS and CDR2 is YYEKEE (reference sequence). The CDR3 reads CASSLARDTYSYNEQFF.

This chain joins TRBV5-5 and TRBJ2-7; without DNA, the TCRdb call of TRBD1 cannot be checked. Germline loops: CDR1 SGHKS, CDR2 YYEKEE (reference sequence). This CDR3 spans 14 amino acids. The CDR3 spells CASSLEDIHYEQYF. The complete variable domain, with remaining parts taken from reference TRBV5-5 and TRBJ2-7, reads DAGVTQSPTHLIKTRGQQVTLRCSPISGHKSVSWYQQVLGQGPQFIFQYYEKEERGRGNFPDRFSARQFPNYSSELNVNALLLGDSALYLCASSLEDIHYEQYFGPGTRLTVT.

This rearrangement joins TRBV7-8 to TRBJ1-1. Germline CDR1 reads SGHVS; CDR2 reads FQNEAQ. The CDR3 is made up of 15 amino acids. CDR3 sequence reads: CASSRNRRGGTEAFF.

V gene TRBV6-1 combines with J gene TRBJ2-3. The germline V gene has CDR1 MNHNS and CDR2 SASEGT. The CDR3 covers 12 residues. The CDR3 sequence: CASSPSTIPQYF.

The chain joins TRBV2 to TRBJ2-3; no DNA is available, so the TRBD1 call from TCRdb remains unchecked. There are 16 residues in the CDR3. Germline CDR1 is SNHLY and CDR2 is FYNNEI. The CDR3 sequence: CASRAPRTENTDTQYF.

CDR3 residues: CASSYFNINGGDTQYF. The V and J genes are TRBV6-5 and TRBJ2-3. Germline V gives CDR1 MNHEY, CDR2 SVGAGI. CDR3 size: 16 residues.

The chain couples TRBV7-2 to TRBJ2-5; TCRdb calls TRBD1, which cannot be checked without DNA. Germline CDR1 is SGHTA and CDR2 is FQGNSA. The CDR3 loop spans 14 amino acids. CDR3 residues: CASRGPGGPETQYF.